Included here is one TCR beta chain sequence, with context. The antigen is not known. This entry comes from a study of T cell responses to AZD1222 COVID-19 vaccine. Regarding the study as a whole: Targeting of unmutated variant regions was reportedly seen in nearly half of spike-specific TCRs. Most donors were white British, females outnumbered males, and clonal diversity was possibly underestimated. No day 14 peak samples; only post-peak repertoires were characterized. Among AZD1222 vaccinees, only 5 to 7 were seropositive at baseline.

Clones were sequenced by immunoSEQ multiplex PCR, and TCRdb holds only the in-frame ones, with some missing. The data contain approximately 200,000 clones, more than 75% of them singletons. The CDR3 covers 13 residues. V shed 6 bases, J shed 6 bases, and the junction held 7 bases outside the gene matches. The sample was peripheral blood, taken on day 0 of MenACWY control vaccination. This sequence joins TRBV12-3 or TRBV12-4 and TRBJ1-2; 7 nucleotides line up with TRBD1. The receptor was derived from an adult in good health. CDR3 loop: CASRLDRDDGYTF. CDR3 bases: TGTGCCAGCAGACTCGACAGGGACGATGGCTACACCTTC.